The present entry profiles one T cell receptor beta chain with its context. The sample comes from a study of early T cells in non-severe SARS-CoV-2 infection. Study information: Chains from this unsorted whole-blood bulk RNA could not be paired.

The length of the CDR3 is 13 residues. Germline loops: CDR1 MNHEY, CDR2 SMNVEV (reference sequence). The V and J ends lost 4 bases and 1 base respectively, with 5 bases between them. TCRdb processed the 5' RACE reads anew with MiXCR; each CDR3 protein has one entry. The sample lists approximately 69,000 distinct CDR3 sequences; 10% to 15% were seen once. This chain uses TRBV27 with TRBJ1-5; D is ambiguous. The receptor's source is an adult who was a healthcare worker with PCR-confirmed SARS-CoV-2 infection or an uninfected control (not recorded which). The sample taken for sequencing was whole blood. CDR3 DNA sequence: TGTGCCAGCAGTTCAGTCAGCAATCAGCCCCAGCATTTT. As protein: CASSSVSNQPQHF.